This TCR beta chain is drawn from a study of blood T cell repertoires in COVID-19. Turning to the study itself: PBMCs, B-cell-depleted T cells, or T cells were the source of the cDNA or gDNA that made up the material.

TCRdb keeps only in-frame clones here, not all; method: immunoSEQ multiplex PCR. The sample records over 55,000 clones, over 70% being singletons. Trimming took 3 bases from V and 4 from J, leaving 12 bases between them. The germline V gene has CDR1 GTSNPN and CDR2 SVGIG (reference sequence). CDR3 length: 13 residues. J is TRBJ1-1 and V is TRBV30, with D hard to call. The sequence derives from a man in his fifties or sixties with active COVID-19. What was sequenced was peripheral blood. CDR3 sequence reads: CAWSSRGGTEAFF. DNA for the CDR3: TGTGCCTGGAGCTCACGGGGTGGCACTGAAGCTTTCTTT.